The entry that follows covers one TCR beta chain sequence. Its antigen is not yet known. The sample holds no much larger clone one base away, and base qualities are not on file. Using the deep immunoSEQ assay, TCR CDR3 regions were amplified from genomic DNA by multiplex PCR. Extracted genomic DNA from each cell subset was spread evenly across all wells of several immunoSEQ 96-well plates, with each plate serving as a replicate. For sorted subsets, each replicate PCR was loaded with around 220 ng genomic DNA, equivalent to 30,000 or so T cell genomes. Purified libraries were quantified with a Qubit 3.0 fluorometer, sized on a Bioanalyzer 2100, and re-quantified with the KAPA Library Quantification kit. A separate single-read 150-cycle Illumina NextSeq 550 flow cell was used to sequence each immunoSEQ 96-well plate. Concerning the study's data processing: The immunoSEQ output contained only junctional sequences without quality scores, so filtering could not match that applied to full-length reads. To assign V/J genes and CDR3, sequences were annotated using PyIR, a Python wrapper for IgBLAST v1.9, with IMGT germline references. Any read was removed if the V/J assignment was weak (E-value above 1e-6), the CDR3 was missing, or the read contained stop codons, out-of-frame junctions, or ambiguous translated residues. V3J clonotypes were defined as sequences sharing an identical inferred V gene, J gene, and CDR3 amino acid sequence. The percentage overlap between two repertoires was calculated by dividing the number of shared unique clonotypes by the size of the smaller repertoire. Repertoire richness was assessed with RTK rarefaction, the Chao1 estimator, and Recon v2.1 estimates of unobserved clonotypes. Generation probabilities were computed with OLGA for all TCRbeta clonotypes obtained by the gDNA method from a handful of donors. This is the immuneACCESS table as TCRdb keeps it, with only in-frame sequences that have V and J called. A part of the clones is gone; compared with another copy, unresolved V genes explain less than half, and the rest is unexplained. D and trimming were read from the DNA, whereas the V and J calls and clone size are those reported in that table. In this sample the table shows about 1,900,000 clones, approximately 95% of which occur a single time. The top ten constitute 1.2% of the sample.

CD8 naive samples were obtained by positive selection for CCR7 among CD45RO-negative cells, yielding a CD45RA+CCR7+ population from which TemRA cells were excluded. The donors were healthy, HIV-negative adults with no recently reported acute infections or vaccinations. All donors were Caucasian adults living in Nashville, Tennessee, USA. Blood was collected by leukapheresis, and PBMCs were isolated by Ficoll-Histopaque density gradient centrifugation and then cryopreserved in liquid nitrogen vapor phase. Purity and quantity of every magnetically sorted T cell population were checked by analytical flow cytometry. Genomic DNA was isolated from every sorted fraction and measured by UV absorbance on a Nanodrop 2000c. The data are from a study of shared clonotypes between healthy human individuals (dated by TCRdb to the early 2020s). The study in broad terms: A couple of women and a few men aged 18 to 49 years were included in the cohort. Between about 0.8 and 9 billion PBMCs per donor were obtained by leukapheresis. Blood TCR repertoires of about 5 healthy adults were deeply sequenced to estimate repertoire size and the extent of clonotype sharing between individuals. For each donor, three plates each were used for CD4 naive and CD4 memory, two plates were used for CD8 naive, and one plate was used for CD8 memory. To increase sequencing depth and limit assay-specific biases, different laboratories used diverse techniques to prepare libraries and sequence TCR repertoires. What the study reported, not specific to this receptor: Naive subsets generally had larger estimated clonotype richness than memory subsets did. Incomplete sequencing was indicated by rarefaction of sorted-subset datasets, despite the large sequencing depth. Compared with non-shared clonotypes, the clonotypes found in all four sorted-subset donors had higher generation probabilities. Sampling was limited to blood, and TCR repertoires in tissue likely differ from TCR repertoires in blood. Pairwise subsampling indicated that sequencing depth was expected to affect the degree of clonotype sharing among donors. Because the study included only a small number of donors, the genetic and exposure-history diversity represented was limited. When a few donors were compared, the shared fraction of clonotypes was around 5% for naive CD4, 3% to 4% for naive CD8, more than 2% for memory CD4, and roughly 0.4% for memory CD8.

This receptor was taken from a man between 18 and 29 years old in good health. Material for sequencing was naive CD8+ T cells sorted from blood. The sample's cell subset or site label, decoded: CD45RA+CCR7+.

The DNA is TGTGCCAGCACCCAGACTAGTCTACAGGAGACCCAGTACTTC. Translation gives CASTQTSLQETQYF. The V and J genes are TRBV6-6 and TRBJ2-5; TRBD2 is perhaps the D gene, given 6 matching bases. The germline V gene (reference sequence) sets CDR1 to MNHNY and CDR2 to SVGAGI. The CDR3 has 14 amino acids, counting the end cysteine and phenylalanine. The sequence is cut down to CDR3 DNA, 42 bases in frame from base 1. Between the V and J ends, shortened by 7 bases and 5 bases respectively, the junction contains 17 bases.